Below are 23 T cell receptor beta chains sequenced from a single sample in a study of T cell clones after liver transplantation. Data came from immunoSEQ multiplex PCR; TCRdb stores just in-frame clones and leaves some out. The sample has roughly 72,000 clones; approximately 80% are singletons. The sample was CD4+ T cells from blood, taken around 50 months after liver transplant. The receptor source for this set is a human patient who received a liver transplant. The graft donor may be the source of some T cells.

This clone was recorded a few times. The chain combines TRBV6-5 with TRBJ2-3, with 9 bases fitting TRBD1. CDR3 size: 15 residues. Unmatched junction bases numbered 11, after V lost 7 bases and J lost 6 bases. Per germline, CDR1 MNHEY and CDR2 SVGAGI. CDR3 DNA sequence: TGTGCCAGCACTCCTGCGGGACAGGGCAGGGATACGCAGTATTTT. The encoded protein is CASTPAGQGRDTQYF.

The chain links TRBV6-1 to TRBJ1-1; D not certain. The CDR3 is 13 residues long. Trimming removed 3 bases at V and 11 bases at J, with 16 bases between. Germline V gives CDR1 MNHNS, CDR2 SASEGT. This CDR3 is CASSDIREREAFF. The DNA for the CDR3 is TGTGCCAGCAGTGATATTAGGGAGAGGGAGGCTTTCTTT.

This chain joins TRBV6-1 and TRBJ1-1, with a possible D match to TRBD1 (5 bases). The ends were cut back, 2 bases at V and 7 bases at J, with 11 bases in the middle. Germline V gene lookup returns CDR1 MNHNS and CDR2 SASEGT. The CDR3 runs to 13 residues. CDR3 region: CASSERGILEAFF. CDR3 DNA: TGTGCCAGCAGTGAACGGGGCATACTTGAAGCTTTCTTT.

This clone occurred a few times. The chain links TRBV19 to TRBJ1-5; D gene unclear. V shed 1 base and J shed 4 bases, with 8 bases lying between them. The germline CDR1 and CDR2 sequences are LNHDA and SQIVND (reference sequence). The CDR3 extends over 14 amino acids. The CDR3: CASSIVSLNQPQHF. CDR3 in DNA: TGTGCCAGTAGTATAGTTAGTCTTAATCAGCCCCAGCATTTT.

This chain links TRBV6-1 with TRBJ2-1; weak D call: TRBD2 (5 bases). V lost 8 bases to trimming and J lost 0 bases, with 14 bases between them. CDR3 length: 15 residues. The germline gives CDR1 MNHNS, CDR2 SASEGT. In DNA form, the CDR3 reads TGTGCCAGCGTAGGCGGGCCCAACTCCTACAATGAGCAGTTCTTC. Translating it yields CASVGGPNSYNEQFF.

The chain links TRBV5-1 to TRBJ1-5; 9 bases are shared with TRBD1. J lost 3 bases, V lost 0 bases, and 7 bases had no gene match. This CDR3 has 17 amino acids. Germline-derived CDR1 and CDR2 are SGHRS and YFSETQ. The CDR3 nucleotides are TGCGCCAGCAGCTTGGAGCCCCGGGACAGGGACAATCAGCCCCAGCATTTT. It yields the protein CASSLEPRDRDNQPQHF. The full variable domain, rest sourced from reference TRBV5-1 and TRBJ1-5, is KAGVTQTPRYLIKTRGQQVTLSCSPISGHRSVSWYQQTPGQGLQFLFEYFSETQRNKGNFPGRFSGRQFSNSRSEMNVSTLELGDSALYLCASSLEPRDRDNQPQHFGDGTRLSIL.

The V and J genes are TRBV28 and TRBJ2-7; 7 positions agree with TRBD1. The CDR3 has 12 residues. CDR1 and CDR2 from the germline V gene are MDHEN and SYDVKM. Trimming at V came to 3 bases and at J to 6 bases, leaving 2 bases not matched to a gene. The CDR3 spells CASSLYRGEQYF. CDR3 sequence (DNA): TGTGCCAGCAGTTTGTACAGGGGCGAGCAGTACTTC.

The chain joins TRBV19 to TRBJ1-6; TRBD1 matches 7 bases. Losses at the gene ends were 3 bases for V and 9 bases for J; bases not matched to a gene: 8. The germline V gene has CDR1 LNHDA and CDR2 SQIVND (reference sequence). The CDR3 runs to 15 residues. The CDR3 nucleotides are TGTGCCAGTAGTATGCAAGAGGGGGCGGGTTCACCCCTCCACTTT. This sequence encodes CASSMQEGAGSPLHF. The whole variable domain, filled in from reference TRBV19 and TRBJ1-6, reads DGGITQSPKYLFRKEGQNVTLSCEQNLNHDAMYWYRQDPGQGLRLIYYSQIVNDFQKGDIAEGYSVSREKKESFPLTVTSAQKNPTAFYLCASSMQEGAGSPLHFGNGTRLTVT.

The chain couples TRBV5-6 to TRBJ2-3; 9 bases are a match to TRBD1. This CDR3 is built from 14 residues. Germline CDR1 reads SGHDT; CDR2 reads YYEEEE. The ends lost 4 bases at V and 5 bases at J; junction bases unmatched: 5. The CDR3 bases are TGTGCCAGCAGCGCTACAGGGGGCATAGATACGCAGTATTTT. This sequence encodes CASSATGGIDTQYF.

The chain links TRBV7-2 to TRBJ2-1; TRBD2 agrees at 7 bases. CDR1 is SGHTA, CDR2 FQGNSA, per germline. Trimming removed 0 bases from V and 3 bases from J; junction bases left unmatched: 2. There are 15 residues in the CDR3. The CDR3 region has the DNA TGTGCCAGCAGCTTAGCCAGGACTAGCTACAATGAGCAGTTCTTC. It yields the protein CASSLARTSYNEQFF.

The chain has TRBV6-5 and TRBJ1-2; 8 positions match TRBD1. The CDR3 contains 14 residues. The V and J ends lost 5 bases and 4 bases, in that order; junction bases with no gene match: 6. Germline CDR1 and CDR2: MNHEY and SVGAGI. The CDR3 spells CASSPRQGSYGYTF. The CDR3, as DNA: TGTGCCAGCAGTCCGAGACAGGGGAGCTATGGCTACACCTTC.

This chain uses TRBV2 with TRBJ2-1, with 9 bases matching TRBD1. The germline CDR1 and CDR2 sequences are SNHLY and FYNNEI. This CDR3 contains 14 residues. Losses at the gene ends were 8 bases for V and 6 bases for J; bases not matched to a gene: 8. The CDR3 nucleotides are TGTGCCAGCTCTCCGGGACAGGGAATCAATGAGCAGTTCTTC. Its translation: CASSPGQGINEQFF.

This chain links TRBV2 with TRBJ1-2, with 7 positions matching TRBD1. The CDR3 is 13 residues long. Trimming removed 6 bases from V and 4 bases from J; junction bases left unmatched: 5. CDR1 is SNHLY and CDR2 is FYNNEI in the germline V gene. CDR3 amino acids: CASRRQGPYGYTF. DNA of the CDR3: TGTGCCAGCAGACGACAGGGACCCTATGGCTACACCTTC.

Only one count was recorded for this clone. The V call is TRBV19, the J call TRBJ1-1, with D uncertain. The V end was cut by 7 bases, the J end by 4 bases, with 13 bases between. The length of the CDR3 is 13 residues. Germline CDR1 LNHDA, CDR2 SQIVND (reference sequence). CDR3 nucleotides: TGTGCCAGTAAAAACTCGGGAGTCACTGAAGCTTTCTTT. Translating it yields CASKNSGVTEAFF.

The V and J genes are TRBV7-9 and TRBJ2-3; TRBD2 aligns across 9 bases. The germline gives CDR1 SEHNR, CDR2 FQNEAQ (reference sequence). This CDR3 is built from 15 residues. Losses at the gene ends were 7 bases for V and 5 bases for J; bases not matched to a gene: 10. In DNA, the CDR3 is TGTGCCAGCACCCTTAGCGGGAGCAGGGGAGATACGCAGTATTTT. Residues: CASTLSGSRGDTQYF.

The rearrangement joins TRBV13 to TRBJ2-7; a weak D match, TRBD2 (6 bases). The germline V gene has CDR1 PRHDT and CDR2 FYEKMQ (reference sequence). CDR3 size: 17 residues. Trimming pared 5 bases from V and 1 base from J, leaving 21 bases between. CDR3 in amino acids: CASSPRRASLKSYEQYF. The DNA for the CDR3 is TGTGCCAGCAGCCCCCGGAGGGCTAGCCTCAAATCCTACGAGCAGTACTTC.

CDR3 loop: CASSGVRGEKLFF. CDR3 DNA: TGTGCCAGCAGTGGGGTGCGGGGTGAAAAACTGTTTTTT. V is TRBV2 and J is TRBJ1-4; D unclear. The ends were cut back, 4 bases at V and 7 bases at J, with 10 bases in the middle. This CDR3 spans 13 amino acids. Germline CDR1 SNHLY, CDR2 FYNNEI.

In this sample, this clone turned up a few times. V and J are TRBV18 and TRBJ1-1, with D maybe TRBD1 (5 bases). Germline assignment: CDR1 KGHSH and CDR2 LQKENI. CDR3 length: 13 residues. Trimming took 4 bases from V and 1 from J, leaving 7 bases between them. CDR3 sequence reads: CASSRGRNTEAFF. The DNA for the CDR3 is TGTGCCAGCTCACGGGGACGGAACACTGAAGCTTTCTTT.

The count of this clone is one. This chain uses TRBV5-8 with TRBJ2-1; D possibly corresponds to TRBD2 (5 bases). Deletions cut 4 bases from V and 9 bases from J, with 14 bases between. The germline CDR1 and CDR2 sequences are SGHTS and YDEGEE. This CDR3 comprises 13 residues. This chain's CDR3 is CASSPVGVGEQFF. CDR3 nucleotides: TGTGCCAGCAGCCCCGTGGGAGTCGGTGAGCAGTTCTTC.

The V and J genes are TRBV5-6 and TRBJ2-7; 9 nucleotides match TRBD1. Trimming cost V 2 bases and J 3 bases; bases outside gene matches: 6. The CDR3 runs to 15 residues. Germline assignment: CDR1 SGHDT and CDR2 YYEEEE. The CDR3 here is CASSLRPGQGYEQYF. CDR3 bases: TGTGCCAGCAGCTTACGTCCGGGACAGGGCTACGAGCAGTACTTC.

This clone was observed a few times. The rearrangement joins TRBV7-8 to TRBJ1-5, with 11 bases identical to TRBD1. With 5 bases clipped from V and 1 base from J, the junction kept 4 bases outside the gene matches. The CDR3 has 16 amino acids. The germline V gene has CDR1 SGHVS and CDR2 FQNEAQ. The CDR3 DNA sequence: TGTGCCAGCAGCCCCGGACAGGGGGCAAGCAATCAGCCCCAGCATTTT. Translated: CASSPGQGASNQPQHF.

The chain employs TRBV10-3 and TRBJ2-3, with 8 bases lining up with TRBD2. Germline V lookup: CDR1 ENHRY, CDR2 SYGVKD. Trimming cost V 10 bases and J 0 bases; bases outside gene matches: 6. CDR3 length: 14 amino acids. The CDR3: CATNSGTSTDTQYF. The CDR3 region has the DNA TGTGCCACTAATAGCGGGACTAGCACAGATACGCAGTATTTT.

The rearrangement joins TRBV11-2 to TRBJ1-2, with a weak D call TRBD1 (5 bases). Germline V gene lookup returns CDR1 SGHAT and CDR2 FQNNGV. The CDR3 has 15 residues. V was cut by 0 bases and J by 5 bases, with 13 bases left in between. The CDR3 spells CASSLDVRGGYGYTF. DNA for the CDR3: TGTGCCAGCAGCTTAGATGTTCGGGGGGGGTATGGCTACACCTTC.